These T cell receptor beta chains were read from a single sample in a study of HIV-infected children after antiretroviral therapy interruption. Via MiXCR, TCRdb re-called the 3' RACE reads, giving one row per CDR3 protein. Of over 15,000 distinct CDR3 sequences listed, approximately 3% are singletons. The source material was CD45RA+ CD4+ T cells from PBMCs, sampled from a donor given antiretroviral therapy, either interrupted or continuous. These receptors all come from a child between 2 and 17 years old with HIV. Both conserved end residues are part of each CDR3. A D gene is named only where the DNA matches it firmly. Size is omitted from some rows. Given values are once, few, many or a class for expanded clones.

DNA: TGTGCTAGTGGTCTGACGATACAAGCAGTTGAAGCTTTCTTT
CDR3: CASGLTIQAVEAFF
size: medium-sized
V: TRBV12-5
J: TRBJ1-1
length: 14
D: NA

DNA: TGTGCCAGCAGCCAAGAGGAAACAGGGGGTCTCGGAAACACCATATATTTT
CDR3: CASSQEETGGLGNTIYF
size: many
V: TRBV4-2
J: TRBJ1-3
length: 17
D: TRBD1

DNA: TGCGCCAGCAGCGTAGACAGAACCACCCGGGGGACGCAGTATTTT
CDR3: CASSVDRTTRGTQYF
size: many
V: TRBV5-1
J: TRBJ2-3
length: 15
D: NA

DNA: TGTGCCAGCAGCCAGGTGGGGAATACGCAGTATTTT
CDR3: CASSQVGNTQYF
size: NA
V: TRBV12-3/TRBV12-4
J: TRBJ2-3
length: 12
D: NA

DNA: TGTGCCAGCAGTTCTCAGACGTCAGGGAATACGCAGTATTTT
CDR3: CASSSQTSGNTQYF
size: few
V: TRBV2
J: TRBJ2-3
length: 14
D: NA

DNA: TGTGCCAGCAGCTTAGCCAGGGATTACGAGCAGTACTTC
CDR3: CASSLARDYEQYF
size: many
V: TRBV7-2
J: TRBJ2-7
length: 13
D: NA

DNA: TGCGCCAGCAGCTTGGTCTCGGGAGCTACCTACGAGCAGTACTTC
CDR3: CASSLVSGATYEQYF
size: medium-sized
V: TRBV5-1
J: TRBJ2-7
length: 15
D: NA

DNA: TGTGCCAGCAGTGTGTTTGAGGGTTCCACTGAAGCTTTCTTT
CDR3: CASSVFEGSTEAFF
size: many
V: TRBV6-1
J: TRBJ1-1
length: 14
D: NA

DNA: TGCGCCAGCATCTCTACCGAGACAGGGTATACTGAAGCTTTCTTT
CDR3: CASISTETGYTEAFF
size: many
V: TRBV4-1
J: TRBJ1-1
length: 15
D: TRBD1

DNA: TGTGCCAGCAGCTTACTGGCAGCGAGAAACACCATATATTTT
CDR3: CASSLLAARNTIYF
size: medium-sized
V: TRBV13
J: TRBJ1-3
length: 14
D: NA

DNA: TGTGCCAGCAGCCCTTCATTCGGGGGTCGCCCTCGGGTCGAGCAGTACTTC
CDR3: CASSPSFGGRPRVEQYF
size: few
V: TRBV13
J: TRBJ2-7
length: 17
D: NA

DNA: TGCGCCAGCAGCTTGGGACAGATAGATGGCTACACCTTC
CDR3: CASSLGQIDGYTF
size: many
V: TRBV5-1
J: TRBJ1-2
length: 13
D: NA

DNA: TGTGCCAGCTCACCAACTCAAGGGGGCACTGAAGCTTTCTTT
CDR3: CASSPTQGGTEAFF
size: few
V: TRBV18
J: TRBJ1-1
length: 14
D: NA

DNA: TGTGCCATCAGTGGGACCTACGAGGGAGAGCAGTACTTC
CDR3: CAISGTYEGEQYF
size: many
V: TRBV10-3
J: TRBJ2-7
length: 13
D: NA

DNA: TGTGCCAGCAGGTCCGGGACAGGGGGCATCAACACTGAAGCTTTCTTT
CDR3: CASRSGTGGINTEAFF
size: many
V: TRBV11-2
J: TRBJ1-1
length: 16
D: TRBD1

DNA: TGTGCCAGCAGTTTAAGGGCGGACTACGAGCAGTACTTC
CDR3: CASSLRADYEQYF
size: many
V: TRBV12-3/TRBV12-4
J: TRBJ2-7
length: 13
D: NA

DNA: TGCGCCAGCAGTGACGCTAGGGCGGAGTCTAATGAAAAACTGTTTTTT
CDR3: CASSDARAESNEKLFF
size: few
V: TRBV10-2
J: TRBJ1-4
length: 16
D: NA

DNA: TGCGCCAGCAGCTGGGGGACAGGGAACAATGAGCAGTTCTTC
CDR3: CASSWGTGNNEQFF
size: many
V: TRBV5-1
J: TRBJ2-1
length: 14
D: TRBD1

DNA: TGTGCCAGCACCCCCTCCGGGGTCAATCAGCCCCAGCATTTT
CDR3: CASTPSGVNQPQHF
size: many
V: TRBV12-3/TRBV12-4
J: TRBJ1-5
length: 14
D: NA

DNA: TGTGCCATCCGCCCCAGAGGGAGATGGGGAGCTTTCTTT
CDR3: CAIRPRGRWGAFF
size: many
V: TRBV12-3/TRBV12-4
J: TRBJ1-1
length: 13
D: NA

DNA: TGTGCCAGCTCACAAGTAAGGGGTCGTGAGGAGACCCAGTACTTC
CDR3: CASSQVRGREETQYF
size: many
V: TRBV18
J: TRBJ2-5
length: 15
D: NA

DNA: TGCAGTGCTAGGGATGGCTCTGGGGCCAACGTCCTGACTTTC
CDR3: CSARDGSGANVLTF
size: many
V: TRBV20-1
J: TRBJ2-6
length: 14
D: NA

DNA: TGTGCCAGCGGGGAGAGAGTAGAGACCCAGTACTTC
CDR3: CASGERVETQYF
size: many
V: TRBV12-3/TRBV12-4
J: TRBJ2-5
length: 12
D: NA

DNA: TGCAGCGTTCAAGGTCTAGGGTCCTACGAGCAGTACTTC
CDR3: CSVQGLGSYEQYF
size: many
V: TRBV29-1
J: TRBJ2-7
length: 13
D: NA

DNA: TGTGCCAGCTCAACGATCTCCCCTCTTACGATTAACTATGGCTACACCTTC
CDR3: CASSTISPLTINYGYTF
size: many
V: TRBV18
J: TRBJ1-2
length: 17
D: NA

DNA: TGTGCCACCAGCAGAGACAGGGTTAGACAGCCCCAGCATTTT
CDR3: CATSRDRVRQPQHF
size: many
V: TRBV15
J: TRBJ1-5
length: 14
D: NA

DNA: TGCAGTGCCCTCGACAGATTGGACATTCAGTACTTC
CDR3: CSALDRLDIQYF
size: many
V: TRBV20-1
J: TRBJ2-4
length: 12
D: NA

DNA: TGTGCCAGCAGTGGTGGGGCCGGCTACGAGCAGTACTTC
CDR3: CASSGGAGYEQYF
size: many
V: TRBV5-6
J: TRBJ2-7
length: 13
D: NA

DNA: TGTGCCAGCTCCCCCTGGGATACGCAGTATTTT
CDR3: CASSPWDTQYF
size: many
V: TRBV11-2
J: TRBJ2-3
length: 11
D: NA

DNA: TGTGCCATCAGTGAGGGGACCCACAGAGCTTTCTTT
CDR3: CAISEGTHRAFF
size: medium-sized
V: TRBV10-3
J: TRBJ1-1
length: 12
D: NA

DNA: TGTGCCAGCAGCGTCAGTCTGAACACTGAAGCTTTCTTT
CDR3: CASSVSLNTEAFF
size: many
V: TRBV6-4
J: TRBJ1-1
length: 13
D: NA

DNA: TGTGCCAGCAGGGGACTAGCGACCTATGAGCAGTTCTTC
CDR3: CASRGLATYEQFF
size: many
V: TRBV12-3/TRBV12-4
J: TRBJ2-1
length: 13
D: TRBD2

DNA: TGTGCCAGCAGTTTAGCCGGGATCGGCGACACCGGGGAGCTGTTTTTT
CDR3: CASSLAGIGDTGELFF
size: many
V: TRBV28
J: TRBJ2-2
length: 16
D: NA

DNA: TGTGCCAGCAGTTTTCAGGGGGGGAACACTGAAGCTTTCTTT
CDR3: CASSFQGGNTEAFF
size: many
V: TRBV12-3/TRBV12-4
J: TRBJ1-1
length: 14
D: TRBD1

DNA: TGTGCCAGCAGTCCCGGGGGCACCGGGGAGCTGTTTTTT
CDR3: CASSPGGTGELFF
size: many
V: TRBV12-3/TRBV12-4
J: TRBJ2-2
length: 13
D: NA

DNA: TGTGCCTGGAGTAGCAGGGGCCAGCCCCAGCATTTT
CDR3: CAWSSRGQPQHF
size: many
V: TRBV30
J: TRBJ1-5
length: 12
D: NA

DNA: TGTGCCAGCAGCCCCCGACATAACAACCAGGCTCCGCTTTTT
CDR3: CASSPRHNNQAPLF
size: many
V: TRBV4-1
J: TRBJ1-5
length: 14
D: NA

DNA: TGTGCCAGCAGTCGGCAGGGACTTCTGGCACCCCTCCACTTT
CDR3: CASSRQGLLAPLHF
size: many
V: TRBV6-5
J: TRBJ1-6
length: 14
D: NA

DNA: TGTGCCAGCAGCGTCCCCGTTTATGAGCAGTTCTTC
CDR3: CASSVPVYEQFF
size: few
V: TRBV5-8
J: TRBJ2-1
length: 12
D: NA

DNA: TGTGCCAGCAGTAGTGGACGGGTGAACACTGAAGCTTTCTTT
CDR3: CASSSGRVNTEAFF
size: many
V: TRBV6-1
J: TRBJ1-1
length: 14
D: NA

DNA: TGTGCCAGCAGCGTCACCTACAATGAGCAGTTCTTC
CDR3: CASSVTYNEQFF
size: many
V: TRBV9
J: TRBJ2-1
length: 12
D: NA

DNA: TGTGCCAGCAGTTTAGGGAACACTGAAGCTTTCTTT
CDR3: CASSLGNTEAFF
size: medium-sized
V: TRBV12-3/TRBV12-4
J: TRBJ1-1
length: 12
D: NA

DNA: TGTGCCAGCAGTTTGGCGGGGAACCAAGAGACCCAGTACTTC
CDR3: CASSLAGNQETQYF
size: many
V: TRBV28
J: TRBJ2-5
length: 14
D: NA